These 19 T cell receptor beta chains share one sample of origin, sequenced in a study of shared clonotypes between healthy human individuals. Sequencing used immunoSEQ multiplex PCR; TCRdb keeps in-frame clones, though not all of them. The repertoire holds approximately 110,000 clones, about 70% seen once, with approximately 23% in the top ten. The sample comprised memory CD8+ T cells sorted from blood. As for subset: CD45RO+ cells pooled with CCR7-negative TemRA cells. The receptors here all came from a woman aged 25 to 45 in good health.

The chain recombines TRBV5-1 with TRBJ1-2; maybe TRBD1 (6 bases). The length of the CDR3 is 15 residues. With 0 bases removed from V and 5 bases from J, the gap between germline ends came to 14 bases. Per germline, CDR1 SGHRS and CDR2 YFSETQ. CDR3 in DNA: TGCGCCAGCAGCTTGGAAGATGGGGGCAATTATGGCTACACCTTC. Its translation: CASSLEDGGNYGYTF.

J is TRBJ2-3 and V is TRBV28; 10 bases are a match to TRBD2. This CDR3 is 17 amino acids long. Germline-derived CDR1 and CDR2 are MDHEN and SYDVKM. With 2 bases clipped from V and 3 bases from J, the junction kept 8 bases outside the gene matches. CDR3 in DNA: TGTGCCAGCAGTTTAAAAGCGGGAGGGCGGGTAACAGATACGCAGTATTTT. It encodes CASSLKAGGRVTDTQYF.

This clone was seen repeatedly, ten times or more. The rearrangement links TRBV28 to TRBJ2-3, with a tentative D call TRBD2 (5 bases). Germline lookup yields CDR1 MDHEN and CDR2 SYDVKM. Trimming took 8 bases from V and 3 from J, leaving 9 bases between them. The CDR3 has 12 residues. Written as DNA, the CDR3 is TGTGCCAGCCTCTCGGGGACAGATACGCAGTATTTT. The encoded protein is CASLSGTDTQYF.

The rearrangement uses TRBV7-9 and TRBJ2-5; TRBD2 matches at 7 bases. CDR3 length: 17 amino acids. The V gene's germline CDR1 is SEHNR and CDR2 FQNEAQ (reference sequence). V lost 0 bases, J lost 2 bases, and 9 bases stayed unmatched. This CDR3 reads CASSLAYGGNRQETQYF. The CDR3 DNA reads TGTGCCAGCAGCTTAGCGTACGGGGGGAACAGGCAAGAGACCCAGTACTTC.

J is TRBJ2-2 and V is TRBV6-6; 8 bases are shared with TRBD1. The CDR3 totals 15 residues. The V segment lost 5 bases and the J segment 7 bases; nucleotides outside the gene matches: 9. Germline CDR1 and CDR2: MNHNY and SVGAGI (reference sequence). CDR3: CASSPWQGAVGELFF. CDR3 DNA sequence: TGTGCCAGCAGTCCCTGGCAGGGGGCGGTCGGGGAGCTGTTTTTT.

This clone turned up a few times. This chain connects TRBV10-3 to TRBJ2-5; TRBD2 aligns across 7 bases. CDR1 ENHRY and CDR2 SYGVKD come from the germline V gene. The CDR3 totals 13 residues. The junction had 5 bases not matched to a gene; V was cut back by 10 bases and J by 0 bases. CDR3 nucleotides: TGTGCCACGGGGGAGGGGAACCAAGAGACCCAGTACTTC. This encodes CATGEGNQETQYF.

The genes are TRBV29-1 and TRBJ2-7; 7 bases are a match to TRBD1. This CDR3 is 14 amino acids long. The V gene's germline CDR1 is SQVTM and CDR2 ANQGSEA. V shed 6 bases and J 1 base; nucleotides not matched to a gene: 9. CDR3 in DNA: TGCAGCGTAGAATCACGGACAGGTTCCTACGAGCAGTACTTC. Protein product: CSVESRTGSYEQYF.

V gene TRBV20-1 combines with J gene TRBJ1-1; D is unclear. Germline assignment: CDR1 DFQATT and CDR2 SNEGSKA (reference sequence). This CDR3 has 10 amino acids. With 5 bases removed from V and 1 base from J, the gap between germline ends came to 2 bases. The DNA for the CDR3 is TGCAGTGCTCGGAACACTGAAGCTTTCTTT. It codes for CSARNTEAFF.

Notes on this clone: Other DNA sequences in this sample translate to the same CDR3. The chain is built from TRBV5-4 and TRBJ1-2, with D maybe TRBD1 (5 bases). The V gene's germline CDR1 is SGHNT and CDR2 YYREEE (reference sequence). CDR3 size: 14 residues. Trimming took off 0 bases at V and 0 bases at J, with 6 bases between the two ends. The CDR3 loop is CASSLGGANYGYTF. CDR3 sequence (DNA): TGTGCCAGCAGCTTGGGGGGGGCTAACTATGGCTACACCTTC.

This clone appeared once. The gene calls are TRBV5-1 and TRBJ2-2, with TRBD1 identical over 9 bases. Germline CDR1 is SGHRS and CDR2 is YFSETQ. The CDR3 consists of 15 residues. Trimming took 2 bases from V and 3 from J; bases not matched to a gene: 2. CDR3 residues: CASSFGDRDTGELFF. CDR3 DNA sequence: TGCGCCAGCAGCTTCGGGGACAGGGACACCGGGGAGCTGTTTTTT.

This chain connects TRBV27 to TRBJ2-3; 16 bases agree with TRBD2. Germline CDR1 reads MNHEY; CDR2 reads SMNVEV (reference sequence). The CDR3 contains 18 residues. V shed 7 bases, J shed 4 bases, and the junction held 11 bases outside the gene matches. The CDR3 reads CASTPGLAGGPGADTQYF. The CDR3 DNA follows: TGTGCCAGCACCCCGGGACTAGCGGGAGGGCCAGGCGCAGATACGCAGTATTTT.

The chain employs TRBV9 and TRBJ1-2; D is perhaps TRBD1 (5 bases). V lost 4 bases, J lost 4 bases, and 11 bases lay in between. CDR1 is SGDLS and CDR2 is YYNGEE in the germline V gene. The CDR3 is 13 residues long. Written as DNA, the CDR3 is TGTGCCAGCAGCCCCGGGGGGTCCTATGGCTACACCTTC. It codes for CASSPGGSYGYTF.

The table lists this clone with a few counts. The J gene is TRBJ1-1, the V gene TRBV29-1; D ambiguous. Germline V gives CDR1 SQVTM, CDR2 ANQGSEA. CDR3 length equals 15 residues. V was trimmed by 6 bases and J by 4 bases, leaving 21 bases between them. CDR3 amino acids: CSVFKGGRAGTEAFF. The CDR3 nucleotides are TGCAGCGTCTTCAAGGGAGGTAGGGCGGGCACTGAAGCTTTCTTT. Full variable domain (remainder filled in from reference TRBV29-1 and TRBJ1-1): SAVISQKPSRDICQRGTSLTIQCQVDSQVTMMFWYRQQPGQSLTLIATANQGSEATYESGFVIDKFPISRPNLTFSTLTVSNMSPEDSSIYLCSVFKGGRAGTEAFFGQGTRLTVV.

The chain uses TRBV25-1 and TRBJ2-5, with D possibly matching TRBD2 (5 bases). Near its end, the DNA agrees better with TRBJ2-7, so the J call may be wrong. The CDR3 contains 14 residues. The germline V gene has CDR1 MGHDK and CDR2 SYGVNS. DNA for the CDR3: TGTGCCAGCAGTGACAGTGAGGGAACCTACGAGCAGTACTTC. Translation gives CASSDSEGTYEQYF.

The CDR3 nucleotides are TGCAGCGTTGTTCCTAACAGGGGGCGAAACACTGAAGCTTTCTTT. This gives the protein CSVVPNRGRNTEAFF. J is TRBJ1-1 and V is TRBV29-1; 9 bases match TRBD1. Trimming cost V 4 bases and J 2 bases; bases outside gene matches: 8. Germline V gives CDR1 SQVTM, CDR2 ANQGSEA. CDR3 length: 15 residues. Full variable domain (missing parts from reference TRBV29-1 and TRBJ1-1): SAVISQKPSRDICQRGTSLTIQCQVDSQVTMMFWYRQQPGQSLTLIATANQGSEATYESGFVIDKFPISRPNLTFSTLTVSNMSPEDSSIYLCSVVPNRGRNTEAFFGQGTRLTVV.

The chain employs TRBV5-1 and TRBJ1-1; TRBD1 aligns across 8 bases. Germline CDR1 reads SGHRS; CDR2 reads YFSETQ. This CDR3 spans 17 amino acids. The V segment lost 3 bases and the J segment 2 bases; nucleotides outside the gene matches: 12. This chain's CDR3 is CASSYPRGRLGNTEAFF. DNA of the CDR3: TGCGCCAGCAGCTACCCCAGGGGGCGCCTAGGAAACACTGAAGCTTTCTTT.

The chain employs TRBV9 and TRBJ1-1; unclear D gene. V was trimmed by 4 bases and J by 2 bases, leaving 12 bases between them. This CDR3 is 14 amino acids long. The germline V gene encodes CDR1 SGDLS and CDR2 YYNGEE. For the CDR3, the DNA is TGTGCCAGCAGCCTCTCTTGGGGTAACACTGAAGCTTTCTTT. It is translated as CASSLSWGNTEAFF.

Written as DNA, the CDR3 is TGTGCCAGCAGCAAAGCTCGAGTCGAGACCTACGAGCAGTACTTC. Protein: CASSKARVETYEQYF. The chain has TRBV21-1 and TRBJ2-7; the tabulated D call, TRBD2, remains unverified against the DNA. TRBV21-1 is a documented pseudogene. The CDR3 runs 15 residues.

The chain employs TRBV19 and TRBJ2-7; TRBD1 agrees at 10 bases. Germline loops: CDR1 LNHDA, CDR2 SQIVND (reference sequence). V shed 6 bases, J shed 6 bases, and the junction held 8 bases outside the gene matches. This CDR3 has 14 residues. CDR3 amino acids: CASRRDRGTSEQYF. The CDR3 DNA reads as TGTGCCAGTAGGAGGGACAGGGGTACAAGCGAGCAGTACTTC.